A selection of T cell receptor beta chains follows, all from one sample in a study of blood T cell repertoires in COVID-19. TCRdb keeps only in-frame clones here, not all; method: immunoSEQ multiplex PCR. In the table there are about 290,000 clones, approximately 80% of which are singletons. Sequencing was performed on peripheral blood. Receptor source: a woman aged 45-65 years with active or convalescent COVID-19. Each CDR3 is given with its conserved first and last residue. The order of the fields is D gene, clone size, J gene, V gene, CDR3 DNA, CDR3 protein. D genes are given only for firm matches. Not every row has a clone size; where given, it reads once, few, many or a size class.

>TRBD1|.|TRBJ1-4|TRBV5-1
TGCGCCAGCAGCTTCAATACCGGGACAGGGGAGAAACTGTTTTTT
CASSFNTGTGEKLFF
>TRBD1|.|TRBJ2-5|TRBV2
TGTGCCAGCAACAGGGGCCAAGAGACCCAGTACTTC
CASNRGQETQYF
>TRBD1|.|TRBJ2-2|TRBV7-9
TGTGCCAGCAGCTTAGTACCGCGGACAGGGGATAGCGGGGAGCTGTTTTTT
CASSLVPRTGDSGELFF
>TRBD2|.|TRBJ2-3|TRBV13
TGTGCCAGCAGCTTAAGACTAGCGGGAGCAACAGATACGCAGTATTTT
CASSLRLAGATDTQYF
>TRBD1|.|TRBJ1-2|TRBV27
TGTGCCAGAAGGGTGGACAGGCAAGCAAACTATGGCTACACCTTC
CARRVDRQANYGYTF
>.|.|TRBJ2-3|TRBV28
TGTGCCAGCAGTCCAACACATACGCAGTATTTT
CASSPTHTQYF
>.|.|TRBJ1-2|TRBV11-2
TGTGCCAGCAGCTTTAGTGCTAACTATGGCTACACCTTC
CASSFSANYGYTF
>TRBD1|.|TRBJ1-4|TRBV7-9
TGTGCCAGCAGCTCCGAATATGGGACAGGGGGAAGGGAAAAACTGTTTTTT
CASSSEYGTGGREKLFF
>TRBD1|.|TRBJ1-1|TRBV19
TGTGCCAGTAGCTCCTACGGGACAGGGAAACTCTTT
CASSSYGTGKLF
>TRBD1|.|TRBJ1-6|TRBV7-9
TGTGCCAGCAGCTCCACAGGGGTGAATTCACCCCTCCACTTT
CASSSTGVNSPLHF
>.|few|TRBJ2-3|TRBV6-4
TGTGCCAGCAGTGTAGACTTCACAGATACGCAGTATTTT
CASSVDFTDTQYF
>TRBD1|.|TRBJ1-1|TRBV6-5
TGTGCCAGCAGTTACTCGACAGGGGGCCGCACTGAAGCTTTCTTT
CASSYSTGGRTEAFF
>.|.|TRBJ1-5|TRBV3-1/TRBV3-2
TGTGCCAGCAGCCAAGATTGGGGGGGAGGACAGCCCCAGCATTTT
CASSQDWGGGQPQHF
>.|.|TRBJ1-1|TRBV10-3
TGTGCCATCAGCTCGTCGCGTGACACTGAAGCTTTCTTT
CAISSSRDTEAFF
>.|.|TRBJ1-4|TRBV5-6
TGTGCCAGCAGCTTGTACCTCGGGTTATCGACGACTAATGAAAAACTGTTTTTT
CASSLYLGLSTTNEKLFF
>TRBD1|.|TRBJ2-7|TRBV5-1
TGCGCCAGCAGCCTTCAAATGGGGACAGGGACCTACGAGCAGTACTTC
CASSLQMGTGTYEQYF
>TRBD1|.|TRBJ1-2|TRBV19
TGTGCCAGTAGCATACAGGGGAACTATGGCTACACCTTC
CASSIQGNYGYTF
>.|.|TRBJ1-6|TRBV28
TGTGCCAGCAGTTTTAGCGGTCTCTCGGGAGATAATTCACCCCTCCACTTT
CASSFSGLSGDNSPLHF
>.|.|TRBJ1-2|TRBV5-1
TGCGCCAGCAGCCGGGGCGGGGAGGGACGTGGCTACACCTTC
CASSRGGEGRGYTF
>.|.|TRBJ2-5|TRBV27
TGTGCCAGCAGTTTTATCGGGTCGTACCAAGAGACCCAGTACTTC
CASSFIGSYQETQYF
>.|once|TRBJ1-2|TRBV2
TGTGCCAGCAGTGAAATGGCCTTCGGAGGGATCTATGGCTACACCTTC
CASSEMAFGGIYGYTF
>.|.|TRBJ1-5|TRBV4-1
TGCGCCAGCAGCCAAGATATTACAGGGTTAAATCAGCCCCAGCATTTT
CASSQDITGLNQPQHF
>.|.|TRBJ2-1|TRBV15
TGTGCCACCAGCAGAGACAGGGGAAGGGGCAATGAGCAGTTCTTC
CATSRDRGRGNEQFF